The 15 T cell receptor beta chains below were found in one sample sequenced in a study of OX40 agonist ivuxolimab in advanced cancers. Method: immunoSEQ multiplex PCR; TCRdb's copy keeps in-frame clones and lacks some. The sample lists 45,000 to 60,000 clones; roughly 89% were seen once. The input for sequencing was CD4+ or CD8+ T cells sorted from blood, taken in a trial of the OX40 agonist ivuxolimab. The receptors were gathered from an adult with an advanced solid tumor such as melanoma, head and neck, liver or kidney cancer.

The chain has TRBV27 and TRBJ1-2; D remains ambiguous. This CDR3 comprises 15 residues. Trimming removed 3 bases from V and 3 bases from J, with 14 bases in between. CDR1 and CDR2 (germline): MNHEY, SMNVEV (reference sequence). The CDR3 DNA follows: TGTGCCAGCAGTTTCCGCATCGGACCGTACTATGGCTACACCTTC. Amino acid sequence: CASSFRIGPYYGYTF.

The rearrangement links TRBV19 to TRBJ1-4; D may be TRBD1 (5 bases). Trimming left V 1 base short and J 8 bases short, with 14 bases between. CDR1 and CDR2 from the germline V gene are LNHDA and SQIVND (reference sequence). The length of the CDR3 is 15 residues. The CDR3 sequence: CASSIALFTGEKLFF. The CDR3 nucleotides read TGTGCCAGTAGTATAGCGCTATTTACAGGAGAAAAACTGTTTTTT.

J is TRBJ1-2 and V is TRBV28; tentatively, D is TRBD1 (6 bases). The CDR3 has 14 amino acids. Per germline, CDR1 MDHEN and CDR2 SYDVKM. V dropped 5 bases and J dropped 4 bases, with 14 bases sitting between them. The CDR3 loop reads CASSTTGFGYGYTF. CDR3 sequence (DNA): TGTGCCAGCAGTACTACAGGGTTCGGCTATGGCTACACCTTC.

This clone was recorded once. V and J are TRBV5-5 and TRBJ1-1; tentatively, D is TRBD1 (6 bases). The V end was cut by 5 bases, the J end by 2 bases, with 13 bases between. CDR1 and CDR2 (germline): SGHKS, YYEKEE (reference sequence). There are 14 residues in the CDR3. CDR3: CASSLGQINTEAFF. The DNA for the CDR3 is TGTGCCAGCAGTTTAGGACAGATTAACACTGAAGCTTTCTTT.

The chain uses TRBV27 and TRBJ1-2, with a possible D match to TRBD1 (5 bases). V was clipped by 5 bases and J by 0 bases, with 16 bases between them. This CDR3 contains 16 residues. In germline, CDR1 is MNHEY, CDR2 SMNVEV (reference sequence). The DNA of the CDR3 is TGTGCCAGCAGTGGGGATGGGACGTTACCTAACTATGGCTACACCTTC. It codes for CASSGDGTLPNYGYTF.

The V and J genes are TRBV6-6 and TRBJ2-1, with no clear D. The CDR3 loop spans 12 amino acids. Germline lookup yields CDR1 MNHNY and CDR2 SVGAGI (reference sequence). V was cut by 6 bases and J by 6 bases, with 9 bases left in between. CDR3 DNA sequence: TGTGCCAGCAGCCGGGCCGGCAATGAGCAGTTCTTC. Translated, it gives CASSRAGNEQFF.

V is TRBV2 and J is TRBJ2-2; 12 bases align to TRBD2. J lost 0 bases, V lost 8 bases, and 13 bases had no gene match. The CDR3 consists of 19 residues. Germline-derived CDR1 and CDR2 are SNHLY and FYNNEI. The CDR3 nucleotides read TGTGCCAGCGGGAAGGCTAGCGGGGGGGACCCTACGAACACCGGGGAGCTGTTTTTT. This encodes CASGKASGGDPTNTGELFF.

This sequence joins TRBV5-4 and TRBJ1-4, with 7 positions matching TRBD1. Trimming took 4 bases from V and 6 from J; bases not matched to a gene: 6. Germline V CDR1 and CDR2: SGHNT, YYREEE (reference sequence). The CDR3 runs 14 residues. The CDR3 nucleotides read TGTGCCAGCAGCCAGACAGGGTTTCATGAAAAACTGTTTTTT. This translates into CASSQTGFHEKLFF.

As to this clone: Other DNA sequences from this sample encode an identical CDR3 as well. Written as DNA, the CDR3 is TGTGCCAGTAGATCGTCTTATACGGACAGGGGGAGAACTGAAGCTTTCTTT. Its protein is CASRSSYTDRGRTEAFF. V gene TRBV7-9 combines with J gene TRBJ1-1, with 10 bases fitting TRBD1. The germline V gene encodes CDR1 SEHNR and CDR2 FQNEAQ (reference sequence). The CDR3 has 17 residues. Losses at the gene ends were 9 bases for V and 5 bases for J; bases not matched to a gene: 18.

The chain recombines TRBV13 with TRBJ1-1; the D is unclear. The CDR3 extends over 14 amino acids. Trimming removed 1 base from V and 2 bases from J, with 8 bases in between. Germline V gene lookup returns CDR1 PRHDT and CDR2 FYEKMQ (reference sequence). CDR3 sequence reads: CASSLAADNTEAFF. CDR3 in DNA: TGTGCCAGCAGCTTAGCCGCGGACAACACTGAAGCTTTCTTT.

The rearrangement uses TRBV19 and TRBJ2-7; tentative D call: TRBD1 (5 bases). The CDR3 is 13 amino acids. With 1 base removed from V and 3 bases from J, the gap between germline ends came to 7 bases. Germline CDR1 reads LNHDA; CDR2 reads SQIVND (reference sequence). DNA for the CDR3: TGTGCCAGTAGTATAGGGCAGGGCTACGAGCAGTACGTC. Its protein product is CASSIGQGYEQYV.

This clone has a handful of counts. The rearrangement uses TRBV6-5 and TRBJ2-4; tentatively, D is TRBD1 or TRBD2 (5 bases each). Germline V gene lookup returns CDR1 MNHEY and CDR2 SVGAGI. V was shortened by 7 bases and J by 14 bases, with 21 bases between the two germline ends. The CDR3 has 13 residues. For the CDR3, the DNA is TGTGCCAGCACCTATTCTGGGGGTGGCAAAGAGTACTTC. This translates into CASTYSGGGKEYF.

This clone was seen only once. V gene TRBV27 combines with J gene TRBJ2-5; 11 bases align to TRBD2. V shed 6 bases, J shed 4 bases, and the junction held 7 bases outside the gene matches. CDR3 length equals 15 residues. Germline V lookup: CDR1 MNHEY, CDR2 SMNVEV (reference sequence). The CDR3, as DNA: TGTGCCAGCAGCCTAACTAGCGGGAGTTTAGAGACCCAGTACTTC. It translates to CASSLTSGSLETQYF.

In this sample, this clone turned up once. The chain combines TRBV9 with TRBJ1-1; a weak D match, TRBD1 (5 bases). From germline, CDR1 is SGDLS and CDR2 YYNGEE. V lost 1 base to trimming and J lost 1 base, with 11 bases between them. CDR3 length equals 15 residues. For the CDR3, the DNA is TGTGCCAGCAGCGTATGGGAGAGGGGGAACACTGAAGCTTTCTTT. As protein: CASSVWERGNTEAFF.

The chain uses TRBV13 and TRBJ1-1; no firm D call. Trimming pared 5 bases from V and 6 bases from J, leaving 19 bases between. This CDR3 region has 15 residues. Germline lookup yields CDR1 PRHDT and CDR2 FYEKMQ (reference sequence). The CDR3 loop is CASSLPTGGFPEAFF. The CDR3 DNA reads TGTGCCAGCAGCCTCCCCACGGGAGGGTTCCCTGAAGCTTTCTTT.